A single sample gave rise to the 24 T cell receptor beta chains below, sequenced in a study of blood T cell repertoires in COVID-19. The table came from immunoSEQ multiplex PCR; TCRdb's copy has only in-frame clones and leaves some out. Among about 75,000 clones, under 90% were seen once, and the ten largest hold approximately 2.5%. The specimen was peripheral blood. The receptors come from a human donor in a cohort sampled during active COVID-19.

The chain links TRBV2 to TRBJ2-5, with 8 bases fitting TRBD1. This CDR3 region has 15 residues. V shed 7 bases and J 4 bases; nucleotides not matched to a gene: 11. The germline V gene encodes CDR1 SNHLY and CDR2 FYNNEI. The CDR3: CASTEGGQGAETQYF. As DNA, the CDR3 is TGTGCCAGCACCGAAGGCGGACAGGGTGCAGAGACCCAGTACTTC.

The CDR3 nucleotides are TGTGCCAGCAGTTTGTTCCTCGGGGAGACCCAGTACTTC. Protein sequence: CASSLFLGETQYF. The rearrangement uses TRBV12-3 or TRBV12-4 and TRBJ2-5; no firm D call. The CDR3 sequence is 13 residues long. Trimming removed 3 bases from V and 5 bases from J, with 10 bases in between.

V and J are TRBV7-2 and TRBJ1-5; D call uncertain. With 3 bases removed from V and 3 bases from J, the gap between germline ends came to 9 bases. The CDR3 runs 14 residues. Germline V CDR1 and CDR2: SGHTA, FQGNSA. The chain's CDR3 is CASSFISFNQPQHF. The DNA for the CDR3 is TGTGCCAGCAGCTTTATCTCTTTCAATCAGCCCCAGCATTTT.

The gene calls are TRBV9 and TRBJ1-1, with D unresolved. Trimming removed 4 bases at V and 4 bases at J, with 11 bases between. This CDR3 contains 13 residues. Germline V gene data show CDR1 as SGDLS and CDR2 as YYNGEE. This CDR3 is CASSPSRGTEAFF. The CDR3 DNA reads as TGTGCCAGCAGCCCAAGCCGTGGCACTGAAGCTTTCTTT.

This clone was seen more than once but under ten times. This chain connects TRBV6-5 to TRBJ2-7, with 7 nucleotides matching TRBD2. The germline V gene encodes CDR1 MNHEY and CDR2 SVGAGI. Trimming removed 2 bases from V and 2 bases from J; junction bases left unmatched: 6. The CDR3 is 15 residues long. This CDR3 reads CASSYLGLGTYEQYF. CDR3 nucleotide sequence: TGTGCCAGCAGTTACCTCGGACTAGGGACCTACGAGCAGTACTTC.

The chain couples TRBV5-1 to TRBJ2-7; D may be TRBD2 (5 bases). The CDR3 consists of 14 residues. Germline assignment: CDR1 SGHRS and CDR2 YFSETQ. V dropped 2 bases and J dropped 3 bases, with 12 bases sitting between them. CDR3 protein: CASSFGNSGYEQYF. CDR3 nucleotide sequence: TGCGCCAGCAGCTTTGGGAACAGCGGCTACGAGCAGTACTTC.

CDR3 DNA: TGTGCCAGCAGTTACGACGGACAGGGGAATGAAGCTTTCTTT. The encoded protein is CASSYDGQGNEAFF. The rearrangement links TRBV6-5 to TRBJ1-1; 9 nucleotides agree with TRBD1. Germline-derived CDR1 and CDR2 are MNHEY and SVGAGI. With V trimmed by 2 bases and J by 7 bases, 5 bases remained unmatched. The CDR3 sequence is 14 residues long.

The chain joins TRBV7-9 to TRBJ1-5; D is uncertain. The CDR3 runs to 15 residues. Germline loops: CDR1 SEHNR, CDR2 FQNEAQ (reference sequence). The germline V and J ends were trimmed by 2 bases and 1 base, with 9 bases remaining between them. The CDR3 coding sequence is TGTGCCAGCAGCTTAACGGGGAGCAGCAATCAGCCCCAGCATTTT. Translating gives CASSLTGSSNQPQHF. The variable domain in full, completed from reference TRBV7-9 and TRBJ1-5, reads DTGVSQNPRHKITKRGQNVTFRCDPISEHNRLYWYRQTLGQGPEFLTYFQNEAQLEKSRLLSDRFSAERPKGSFSTLEIQRTEQGDSAMYLCASSLTGSSNQPQHFGDGTRLSIL.

The chain has TRBV2 and TRBJ2-3; unclear D gene. Trimming removed 0 bases from V and 1 base from J, with 5 bases in between. Germline V gives CDR1 SNHLY, CDR2 FYNNEI. This CDR3 is built from 14 residues. The CDR3 nucleotides read TGTGCCAGCAGTGAAGCGAGCCGCACAGATACGCAGTATTTT. Translation: CASSEASRTDTQYF.

The chain has TRBV6-2 or TRBV6-3 and TRBJ1-1; 10 nucleotides match TRBD1. Germline V gives CDR1 MNHEY, CDR2 SVGEGT. The CDR3 loop spans 14 amino acids. V was pared by 2 bases and J by 9 bases, with 6 bases of the junction left unmatched. The CDR3 here is CASSYRDRGLQAFF. CDR3 nucleotides: TGTGCCAGCAGTTACCGTGACAGGGGGCTTCAAGCTTTCTTT.

The chain combines TRBV9 with TRBJ2-3; 8 bases agree with TRBD1. The V segment lost 4 bases and the J segment 0 bases; nucleotides outside the gene matches: 13. The germline V gene encodes CDR1 SGDLS and CDR2 YYNGEE. The CDR3 runs 18 residues. CDR3 sequence: CASSSRTGKTPSTDTQYF. The CDR3 bases are TGTGCCAGCAGCTCTAGGACAGGGAAGACCCCTAGCACAGATACGCAGTATTTT. Variable domain in full (rest from reference TRBV9 and TRBJ2-3): DSGVTQTPKHLITATGQRVTLRCSPRSGDLSVYWYQQSLDQGLQFLIQYYNGEERAKGNILERFSAQQFPDLHSELNLSSLELGDSALYFCASSSRTGKTPSTDTQYFGPGTRLTVL.

The chain has TRBV19 and TRBJ2-1; 12 nucleotides align to TRBD2. Germline V gene sequence: CDR1 LNHDA, CDR2 SQIVND (reference sequence). CDR3 length: 17 residues. The ends lost 4 bases at V and 2 bases at J; junction bases unmatched: 6. The CDR3 DNA reads as TGTGCCAGTAGTACTCGACTAGCGGGAGAAGCCTACAATGAGCAGTTCTTC. Protein sequence: CASSTRLAGEAYNEQFF.

The CDR3, as DNA: TGTGCCAGCAGCCCCAGGGGGTTAATAGATACGCAGTATTTT. Encoded protein: CASSPRGLIDTQYF. The chain employs TRBV7-9 and TRBJ2-3, with 7 bases aligning to TRBD1. Germline V CDR1 and CDR2: SEHNR, FQNEAQ (reference sequence). Trimming took 5 bases from V and 5 from J; bases not matched to a gene: 7. The CDR3 has 14 residues.

This clone was seen only a few times. V is TRBV10-2 and J is TRBJ2-7; a possible D gene is TRBD2 (6 bases). The CDR3 is 14 residues long. The germline V gene encodes CDR1 WSHSY and CDR2 SAAADI. The V end was cut by 7 bases, the J end by 2 bases, with 15 bases between. CDR3 loop: CASIRNWTTYEQYF. As DNA, the CDR3 is TGCGCCAGCATCCGAAATTGGACTACCTACGAGCAGTACTTC.

This chain links TRBV11-2 with TRBJ2-1, with D maybe TRBD2 (5 bases). The CDR3 consists of 14 residues. Germline lookup yields CDR1 SGHAT and CDR2 FQNNGV. V shed 1 base and J shed 5 bases, with 9 bases lying between them. The CDR3 DNA is TGTGCCAGCAGCTTAGGCGGACTCGACAATGAGCAGTTCTTC. Its translation is CASSLGGLDNEQFF.

The rearrangement links TRBV30 to TRBJ2-7; weak D call: TRBD2 (6 bases). Trimming removed 4 bases from V and 7 bases from J, with 17 bases in between. Per germline, CDR1 GTSNPN and CDR2 SVGIG (reference sequence). This CDR3 is built from 13 residues. CDR3 DNA: TGTGCCTGGATATTTGGACTAAGCGAGGAGCAGTACTTC. This encodes CAWIFGLSEEQYF.

The V call is TRBV3-1 (or the pseudogene TRBV3-2), the J call TRBJ1-6; perhaps TRBD1 as D (6 bases). CDR3 size: 15 residues. The germline V gene encodes CDR1 LGHDT and CDR2 YNNKEL (reference sequence). The germline V and J ends were trimmed by 0 bases and 10 bases, with 13 bases remaining between them. CDR3 amino acids: CASSQEGTHDSPLHF. As DNA, the CDR3 is TGTGCCAGCAGCCAAGAAGGGACACACGACTCACCCCTCCACTTT.

The rearrangement joins TRBV28 to TRBJ1-2; weak D call: TRBD1 (5 bases). With 1 base removed from V and 7 bases from J, the gap between germline ends came to 16 bases. Germline lookup yields CDR1 MDHEN and CDR2 SYDVKM. The CDR3 extends over 15 amino acids. CDR3 DNA sequence: TGTGCCAGCAGTTTATTCGGCAGGGAATTCGGTGGCTACACCTTC. Amino acids: CASSLFGREFGGYTF.

V usage is TRBV7-9 and J usage is TRBJ2-3; 13 nucleotides align to TRBD2. V trimming: 3 bases; J trimming: 2 bases; junction bases outside the gene matches: 5. This CDR3 contains 17 residues. In germline, CDR1 is SEHNR, CDR2 FQNEAQ (reference sequence). CDR3 DNA sequence: TGTGCCAGCAGCTTTCCGGGACTAGCGGGACTCACAGATACGCAGTATTTT. Amino acid sequence: CASSFPGLAGLTDTQYF.

This chain joins TRBV9 and TRBJ2-3; maybe TRBD1 (6 bases). The CDR3 contains 14 residues. V lost 5 bases, J lost 1 base, and 11 bases lay in between. Per germline, CDR1 SGDLS and CDR2 YYNGEE. CDR3 DNA: TGTGCCAGCAGTTCAGGGGTCCGCACAGATACGCAGTATTTT. Its protein is CASSSGVRTDTQYF.

The chain carries TRBV18 and TRBJ2-3; D gene uncertain. Germline values: CDR1 KGHSH, CDR2 LQKENI. The CDR3 runs 14 residues. V gave up 5 bases and J gave up 2 bases, with 11 bases separating them. Here the CDR3 DNA reads TGTGCCAGCTCAGCGGCAATTTACACAGATACGCAGTATTTT. Protein sequence: CASSAAIYTDTQYF.

The chain employs TRBV7-9 and TRBJ2-2; D not certain. Germline values: CDR1 SEHNR, CDR2 FQNEAQ (reference sequence). V lost 11 bases, J lost 0 bases, and 7 bases lay in between. This CDR3 has 12 residues. CDR3 residues: CAGLANTGELFF. In DNA, the CDR3 is TGTGCCGGGCTGGCGAACACCGGGGAGCTGTTTTTT. The complete variable domain, with remaining parts taken from reference TRBV7-9 and TRBJ2-2, reads DTGVSQNPRHKITKRGQNVTFRCDPISEHNRLYWYRQTLGQGPEFLTYFQNEAQLEKSRLLSDRFSAERPKGSFSTLEIQRTEQGDSAMYLCAGLANTGELFFGEGSRLTVL.

The chain links TRBV6-2 or TRBV6-3 to TRBJ2-5; 9 nucleotides agree with TRBD2. CDR1 and CDR2 (germline): MNHEY, SVGEGT. Germline trimming cut 0 bases from V and 2 bases from J; bases unmatched to any gene: 4. There are 16 residues in the CDR3. CDR3 loop: CASSYSLLAGQETQYF. CDR3 bases: TGTGCCAGCAGTTACTCTCTTCTAGCGGGGCAAGAGACCCAGTACTTC.

This chain links TRBV4-2 with TRBJ2-1; TRBD2 aligns across 7 bases. Germline CDR1 and CDR2: LGHNA and YNFKEQ. The V and J ends lost 2 bases and 0 bases, in that order; junction bases with no gene match: 7. This CDR3 is 17 amino acids long. The CDR3 region is CASSQISGPSSYNEQFF. DNA of the CDR3: TGTGCCAGCAGCCAAATTAGCGGGCCTAGCTCCTACAATGAGCAGTTCTTC.